This T cell receptor (beta chain) emerged from a study of cytomegalovirus exposure and HLA in healthy donors (dated by TCRdb to 2016 to 2017). General notes on the study: In an earlier analysis of roughly 590 of the donors, about 270 Gb of sequence data and 117 million unique TCR beta sequences from 150 million to 200 million T cells were reported. To predict cytomegalovirus infection status, the study brought together high-throughput TCR immunosequencing, statistical association of individual TCRs with disease status, and machine learning. Alongside the repertoire data, information on donor age, sex, ethnicity and CMV serostatus was compiled. About 330 gigabases of sequencing data and 91 million or so unique TCR sequences made up an early release that covered approximately 650 HLA-typed donors. An earlier analysis of some 500 of the donors applied high-throughput TCR beta sequencing to assess whether each TCR beta V gene segment acted as functional or pseudogenic. Among around 400 genotyped donors of the cohort, an average of approximately 240,000 unique TCR beta nucleotide sequences was sequenced per donor, of which approximately 19% were non-productive. Every discovery cohort repertoire had been produced on one sequencing platform. In a later genetic analysis, genome-wide SNP genotypes for about 65% of the roughly 670 donors were used, and that subset was treated as a discovery cohort. Four to six DR-DQ haplotypes were handled as single units for association and clustering, since linkage in the cohort was strong. Among the approximately 400 genotyped donors, approximately 81% belonged to the genetic ancestry cluster associated with self-reported Caucasian donors. To study patterns of TCR occurrence, a later analysis re-analyzed previously published TCR beta repertoires from just over 650 donors and added high-resolution HLA genotyping. HLA typing covered class I and class II loci at four-digit resolution. The study used immunosequencing to profile the T cell repertoires of under 700 subjects and linked those repertoires to cytomegalovirus serostatus. Rather than using new phenotypic data, the later analysis identified candidate immune exposures from TCR beta sequences and from how often those sequences occurred across donors. The study aimed to test whether signatures of past pathogen exposure could be identified by cataloging public T cell receptors. The number of donors typed differed by locus, with roughly 629-640 for A, B, C, DRB1 and DQB1, around 520 for DQA1, about 610 for DPA1, and 472 for DPB1. A separate validation cohort of roughly 130 different subjects was used in addition to the roughly 700-subject first cohort.

The V end loses 4 bases and the J end loses 4 bases, and a stretch of 11 bases separates them. The CDR3 goes from the cysteine to the phenylalanine over 13 residues. The retained sequence is limited to the CDR3, 39 bases, with the frame set at the first base. The germline V gene supplies CDR1 MGHDK and CDR2 SYGVNS. A remark on this clone: It lacks a known antigen.

What the authors observed across the whole study: When HLA alleles, especially DR and DQ, strongly co-occurred, attributing TCR associations to individual alleles was difficult. In the study, 150 to 200 TCR beta chains were listed as associated with cytomegalovirus. The classifier was reported to diagnose cytomegalovirus status with high specificity and sensitivity in both the original and validation cohorts. It was suggested by the authors that the approach could potentially be generalized to other disease states and immunological phenotypes. The earlier analysis of around 600 of the donors excluded about 16 rarely observed V segments, including chromosome 9 orphons, because counts were too low. In a later analysis, HLA-associated TCR beta chains were found to be more clonally expanded and to have lower generation probabilities than equally common non-associated chains. Presence/absence analyses assumed roughly uniform sequencing depth across donors, an assumption that may not hold. Three of the identified cytomegalovirus-associated TCR beta chains were confirmed in vitro to be specific for cytomegalovirus antigens. V-gene and J-gene trimming of TCR beta chains was associated with a missense DCLRE1C variant in a later genetic analysis, and the association was replicated in an independent cohort. According to a later analysis, TCR association rates differed among HLA loci, with DRB1 alleles showing the most associated TCRs and HLA-C alleles showing the fewest. For the cohort, immune exposure information was limited to CMV serostatus. According to a later genetic analysis, donors in an Asian-associated ancestry cluster had fewer N-insertions in productive TCRs than the roughly 700-donor mean. Several of the top co-occurrence clusters appeared to be linked to parvovirus B19, influenza, CMV and Epstein-Barr virus, according to a later analysis. Only TCR beta chains were sequenced in this cohort, and the absence of alpha or paired-chain data limited detectable features. A further reported finding was that TCR beta sequences accurately predicted the HLA-A and HLA-B alleles for most subjects in the first cohort. Most CMV-associated TCR beta chains appeared to be HLA-restricted in a later analysis, and the HLA associations seemed to be driven largely by CMV exposure. A group of highly shared sequence variants was considered likely to be a technical artifact of the sequencing pipeline. Because HLA typing was unavailable for some donors at each locus, only the typed subset was used in association tests. While some public TCRs were present in many individuals, most TCR sequences turned up only very rarely across donors. In an earlier analysis of 500 to 650 of the donors, most TCR beta V segments appeared in productive rearrangements about 90% or about 30% of the time, broadly matching IMGT annotations. Some IMGT-functional V segments, including TRBV6-2 and TRBV6-3, could not be distinguished by the 87-base-pair reads and were therefore excluded. In a later analysis, about 17,000 TCR beta sequences were associated with specific HLA alleles at a false discovery rate of 0.05. Correlated functional status among segregating V segments might reflect linkage disequilibrium, but an unknown experimental factor could not be ruled out.

The cohort comprised around 700 healthy bone marrow donors. At the time of sampling, every cohort member was nominally healthy, though immune exposures that went unrecorded were likely present. The donor was CMV seropositive and belonged to the group of 250 to 350 seropositive cohort members. Each donor provided a peripheral blood sample, and peripheral blood mononuclear cells were used for TCR beta sequencing. The Qiagen DNeasy Blood Extraction Kit was used to extract genomic DNA from the blood cell samples. The library came from the immunoSEQ multiplex PCR assay. For the multiplex PCR, a mixture combining 60 forward primers for TCR Vbeta segments and 13 reverse primers for TCR Jbeta segments was used. A multiplex PCR assay on genomic DNA amplified the CDR3 region of rearranged TCR beta genes. The amplified TCR beta libraries were sequenced on the Illumina HiSeq System as 87-base-pair reads. The original pipeline was this. A later analysis counted approximately 76 million unique TCR beta chains across the 700 or so repertoires, and 9 million to 14 million of these chains were shared by at least two donors. To remove PCR and sequencing errors, raw reads were error-corrected and collapsed into unique sequences using a nearest-neighbor algorithm that merged closely related sequences. CDR3 sequences were aligned to IMGT reference sequences to assign V, D and J gene segments. Each retained sequence needed at least a six-nucleotide match to both a V gene segment and a J gene segment. A rearrangement was called productive if the CDR3 had no stop codons and remained in frame with V and J, and every other rearrangement was called non-productive. CDR3 was defined by IMGT convention, running from the second conserved V-encoded cysteine to the conserved J-encoded phenylalanine. The earlier analysis of about 560 of the donors excluded any sequence lacking an unambiguous match to a single V gene segment. An earlier analysis of 587 of the donors called V segments functional above 56.7% productive rearrangements and segregating when the between-donor standard deviation exceeded 5%. A statistical classification framework was built to diagnose cytomegalovirus status from the catalog of TCR beta chain sequences. A later analysis assigned V and J genes by comparing TCR nucleotide sequences with IMGT/GENE-DB human TR gene sequences. In a later analysis, CDR3 sequences and most-parsimonious VDJ recombination scenarios were assigned using the TCRdist pipeline. A later analysis defined each TCR beta chain by its CDR3 amino acid sequence plus V-gene family, and excluded reads lacking a unique V-gene family. In a later analysis, approximately 640 highly shared, low-generation-probability nucleotide sequences were removed to address suspected cross-contamination and a sequencing artifact. For each public chain, a later analysis derived a clonal expansion index from normalized ranks of inferred template counts within each repertoire. In a later analysis, generation probabilities were computed with a VDJ recombination model fitted to out-of-frame rearrangements, and the resulting probabilities were checked against IGoR. In a later analysis, hypergeometric tests were used to score TCR-TCR, TCR-HLA and TCR-CMV co-occurrence, with a repertoire-size bias correction applied to TCR pairs. To estimate false discovery rates, a later analysis permuted the HLA or CMV assignments 20 times. In a later analysis, co-occurring TCRs were grouped using DBSCAN, and TCRdist sequence similarity was added for clustering within HLA-allele-positive subsets. Co-occurrence clustering excluded repertoires with fewer than 30,000 or more than 120,000 public chains, plus five with anomalous nucleotide sharing. TCRdb mirrors the immuneACCESS table, restricted to in-frame sequences. Some clones are absent from its copies; in checked studies, under half trace to an unresolved V gene, and the reason for the others is unknown. V and J calls and clone size are given by that table; D and trimming were obtained from the DNA. The record for this sample contains under 200,000 clones. 0.65% to 0.9% of the sample is in the top ten clones.

The sequenced sample was PBMCs. The V gene is TRBV25-1 and the J gene is TRBJ2-7; a tentative D match to TRBD2 spans 6 bases. This TCR was recovered from a woman aged 18-30 years in good health and CMV-seropositive. This receptor has the CDR3 CASSAGRGYEQYF. In nucleotide form, the sequence is TGTGCCAGCAGTGCGGGGCGGGGATACGAGCAGTACTTC.